This TCR beta chain was documented in a study of cytomegalovirus exposure and HLA in healthy donors. Researchers ran the PCR with 60 Vbeta and 13 Jbeta primers. The assay was immunoSEQ multiplex PCR, and TCRdb's table has in-frame clones only and misses some. The sample has 160,000 or so clones, about four fifths seen once. The germline V gene has CDR1 LNHDA and CDR2 SQIVND (reference sequence). The CDR3 runs to 14 residues. V lost 6 bases, J lost 6 bases, and 15 bases lay in between. Sequencing used PBMCs. The chain recombines TRBV19 with TRBJ2-1, with D possibly matching TRBD2 (5 bases). The sequence derives from a woman aged 50 to 60 in good health and CMV-seronegative. CDR3 sequence (DNA): TGTGCCAGTAGAATCTTAGGAAGCGGCAATGAGCAGTTCTTC. Translated, it gives CASRILGSGNEQFF.